These 5 T cell receptor beta chains were sequenced from one sample in a study of technical replicates of blood from a few donors. Here immunoSEQ multiplex PCR was the method, and the copy in TCRdb shows in-frame clones only, minus some. The sample carries about 66,000 clones, roughly 88% recorded once. Material: PBMCs. The receptors originated from a human donor in good health. Some clones in this sample may be carry-over from other donors' samples.

The chain links TRBV10-3 to TRBJ2-3, with 11 bases aligning to TRBD2. With 6 bases clipped from V and 0 bases from J, the junction kept 11 bases outside the gene matches. The CDR3 spans 18 residues. Germline values: CDR1 ENHRY, CDR2 SYGVKD. DNA of the CDR3: TGTGCCATCAGCTCCCCCGGGACTAGCGGTTCTAGCACAGATACGCAGTATTTT. Protein sequence: CAISSPGTSGSSTDTQYF.

V gene TRBV19 combines with J gene TRBJ2-7; 7 nucleotides align to TRBD2. V was clipped by 1 base and J by 2 bases; unmatched bases: 2. The CDR3 has 14 amino acids. Germline-derived CDR1 and CDR2 are LNHDA and SQIVND (reference sequence). CDR3 nucleotide sequence: TGTGCCAGTAGTATAGGGAGCGGGACCTACGAGCAGTACTTC. Translated: CASSIGSGTYEQYF.

The chain links TRBV6-6 to TRBJ2-7; weak D call: TRBD1 (6 bases). V lost 6 bases, J lost 2 bases, and 17 bases lay in between. Germline V gene sequence: CDR1 MNHNY, CDR2 SVGAGI (reference sequence). This CDR3 is 15 amino acids long. CDR3 region: CASSPGVTYTYEQYF. The CDR3 DNA reads as TGTGCCAGCAGCCCAGGGGTGACTTACACCTACGAGCAGTACTTC.

V gene TRBV7-9 combines with J gene TRBJ2-2; 10 bases map to TRBD1. The CDR3 contains 15 residues. Trimming at V came to 3 bases and at J to 5 bases, leaving 3 bases not matched to a gene. The germline V gene has CDR1 SEHNR and CDR2 FQNEAQ (reference sequence). The CDR3 DNA reads as TGTGCCAGCAGCTTTCAGGGACAGGGGACCGGGGAGCTGTTTTTT. Protein: CASSFQGQGTGELFF.

The gene calls are TRBV7-2 and TRBJ2-7; unclear D gene. V gave up 5 bases and J gave up 0 bases, with 5 bases separating them. The CDR3 contains 12 residues. Germline V gene lookup returns CDR1 SGHTA and CDR2 FQGNSA. The CDR3, as DNA: TGTGCCAGCAGCCCCAGCTCCTACGAGCAGTACTTC. Amino acids: CASSPSSYEQYF.